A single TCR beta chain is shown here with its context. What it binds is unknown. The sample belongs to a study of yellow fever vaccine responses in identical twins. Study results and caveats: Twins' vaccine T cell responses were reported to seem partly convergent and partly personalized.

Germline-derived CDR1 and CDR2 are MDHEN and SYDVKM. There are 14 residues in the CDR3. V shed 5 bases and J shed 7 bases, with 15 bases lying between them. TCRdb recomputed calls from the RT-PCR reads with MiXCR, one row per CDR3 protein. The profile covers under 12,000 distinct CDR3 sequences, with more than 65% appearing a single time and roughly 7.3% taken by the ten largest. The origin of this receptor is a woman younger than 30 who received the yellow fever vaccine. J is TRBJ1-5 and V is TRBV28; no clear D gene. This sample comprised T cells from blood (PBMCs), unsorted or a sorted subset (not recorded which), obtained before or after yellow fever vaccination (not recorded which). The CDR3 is CASSLGRVKQPQHF. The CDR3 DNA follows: TGTGCCAGCAGTCTCGGACGGGTGAAACAGCCCCAGCATTTT.